These 24 T cell receptor beta chains came from one sample sequenced in a study of shared clonotypes between healthy human individuals. Sequencing was performed with immunoSEQ multiplex PCR; in TCRdb, only in-frame clones are kept and a portion is missing. The sample includes around 700,000 clones, 72% of them seen just once. Sequencing used memory CD4+ T cells sorted from blood. Subset reported: CD45RA-negative fraction. The receptors originated from a young woman in good health.

This clone was detected only once. The chain recombines TRBV18 with TRBJ2-7, with D perhaps given as TRBD1 or TRBD2 (7 bases each). The CDR3 extends over 13 amino acids. CDR1 and CDR2 (germline): KGHSH, LQKENI. V was trimmed by 4 bases and J by 9 bases, leaving 16 bases between them. CDR3 in DNA: TGTGCCAGCTCACTCCAGGGGGAGGGTCGGCAGTACTTC. Translation gives CASSLQGEGRQYF.

V usage is TRBV7-2 and J usage is TRBJ2-7; 7 bases line up with TRBD2. CDR1 SGHTA and CDR2 FQGNSA come from the germline V gene. V was pared by 2 bases and J by 0 bases, with 4 bases of the junction left unmatched. The CDR3 is 15 residues long. The DNA for the CDR3 is TGTGCCAGCAGCTTAAAGACTAGCACCTCCTACGAGCAGTACTTC. Translation: CASSLKTSTSYEQYF.

In its sample, this clone was seen once. The V and J genes are TRBV28 and TRBJ2-1; D gene ambiguous. The CDR3 is 14 residues long. Trimming cost V 3 bases and J 8 bases, with 14 bases left between them. The V gene's germline CDR1 is MDHEN and CDR2 SYDVKM. The CDR3 DNA reads as TGTGCCAGCAGTTTGTCTTACGGAAATGATGAGCAGTTCTTC. Encoded protein: CASSLSYGNDEQFF.

The chain uses TRBV19 and TRBJ1-5, with D hard to call. The CDR3 loop spans 16 amino acids. Germline-derived CDR1 and CDR2 are LNHDA and SQIVND (reference sequence). V was shortened by 5 bases and J by 0 bases, with 14 bases between the two germline ends. CDR3 loop: CASSPQPPNSNQPQHF. In DNA, the CDR3 is TGTGCCAGTAGTCCCCAGCCCCCGAATAGCAATCAGCCCCAGCATTTT.

The CDR3 region has the DNA TGTGCCAGCAGCTTGGGGGGAAGCGGTTCCTACGAGCAGTACTTC. Its translation: CASSLGGSGSYEQYF. The V and J genes are TRBV11-1 and TRBJ2-7; TRBD2 might be the D (6 bases). The germline V gene has CDR1 SGHAT and CDR2 FQDESV (reference sequence). CDR3 length: 15 residues. With 3 bases removed from V and 1 base from J, the gap between germline ends came to 13 bases.

This clone came up once. This chain uses TRBV28 with TRBJ2-7; 9 bases map to TRBD2. There are 13 residues in the CDR3. Looked up from germline, CDR1 is MDHEN and CDR2 is SYDVKM. The V segment lost 11 bases and the J segment 6 bases; nucleotides outside the gene matches: 11. The CDR3 here is CAVPSAGGFEQYF. The DNA for the CDR3 is TGTGCCGTCCCTTCAGCGGGAGGCTTCGAGCAGTACTTC.

The chain is built from TRBV5-8 and TRBJ2-7; D is undetermined. Germline V CDR1 and CDR2: SGHTS, YDEGEE. Trimming left V 4 bases short and J 8 bases short, with 10 bases between. This CDR3 has 11 residues. CDR3 loop: CASSPGPKQYF. The CDR3 region has the DNA TGTGCCAGCAGCCCGGGTCCAAAGCAGTACTTC. Complete variable domain (other parts from reference TRBV5-8 and TRBJ2-7): EAGVTQSPTHLIKTRGQQATLRCSPISGHTSVYWYQQALGLGLQFLLWYDEGEERNRGNFPPRFSGRQFPNYSSELNVNALELEDSALYLCASSPGPKQYFGPGTRLTVT.

This clone was seen more than once but under ten times. The CDR3 DNA reads TGTGCCAGCAGCTTAGGATCGCAGCTCTCTGGAAACACCATATATTTT. Its protein is CASSLGSQLSGNTIYF. The chain employs TRBV7-2 and TRBJ1-3; D remains ambiguous. The CDR3 extends over 16 amino acids. Trimming cost V 1 base and J 0 bases, with 10 bases left between them. The germline V gene encodes CDR1 SGHTA and CDR2 FQGNSA. The entire variable domain, with the rest obtained from reference TRBV7-2 and TRBJ1-3, is as follows: GAGVSQSPSNKVTEKGKDVELRCDPISGHTALYWYRQSLGQGLEFLIYFQGNSAPDKSGLPSDRFSAERTGGSVSTLTIQRTQQEDSAVYLCASSLGSQLSGNTIYFGEGSWLTVV.

The rearrangement joins TRBV5-1 to TRBJ2-7; D is possibly TRBD1 (6 bases). The V gene lost 0 bases and the J gene lost 2 bases, with 9 bases spanning the gap. Germline V gene sequence: CDR1 SGHRS, CDR2 YFSETQ. The CDR3 is 14 amino acids. The CDR3 spells CASSLGDTAYEQYF. CDR3 nucleotide sequence: TGCGCCAGCAGCTTGGGGGACACCGCCTACGAGCAGTACTTC.

This clone was seen only a few times. This sequence joins TRBV19 and TRBJ2-3; the D gene is possibly TRBD2 (6 bases). The germline CDR1 and CDR2 sequences are LNHDA and SQIVND (reference sequence). Trimming shortened V by 3 bases and J by 3 bases, and 10 bases separated the two germline ends. This CDR3 comprises 14 residues. CDR3 sequence (DNA): TGTGCCAGTAGTATGACGGGAGTTACAGATACGCAGTATTTT. This translates into CASSMTGVTDTQYF.

The rearrangement links TRBV6-5 to TRBJ1-2; 7 bases map to TRBD1. Losses at the gene ends were 8 bases for V and 2 bases for J; bases not matched to a gene: 11. The CDR3 has 15 amino acids. Germline lookup yields CDR1 MNHEY and CDR2 SVGAGI. The CDR3 DNA is TGTGCCAGCCGAACCCGCGACAGGGACAACTATGGCTACACCTTC. Encoded protein: CASRTRDRDNYGYTF.

Notes on this clone: The junction differs from germline at one of its ends, possibly a read error. This sequence joins TRBV7-7 and TRBJ2-1; 7 bases are shared with TRBD2. Germline assignment: CDR1 SSHAT and CDR2 FNYEAQ (reference sequence). The CDR3 runs to 18 residues. In DNA, the CDR3 is TGTGCCAGCAGCTTAGGAGTTGATGCGCGGGGAGGGTACAGTGAGCAGTTCTTC. Amino acids: CASSLGVDARGGYSEQFF.

V and J are TRBV25-1 and TRBJ1-5; possibly TRBD1 for D (6 bases). Trimming shortened V by 3 bases and J by 3 bases, and 12 bases separated the two germline ends. This CDR3 is built from 15 residues. Looked up from germline, CDR1 is MGHDK and CDR2 is SYGVNS. In DNA, the CDR3 is TGTGCCAGCAGTGAGGAGGGACAAAACAATCAGCCCCAGCATTTT. Translation gives CASSEEGQNNQPQHF.

V gene TRBV9 combines with J gene TRBJ2-7; 8 bases are shared with TRBD1. The CDR3 has 15 amino acids. The V and J ends lost 0 bases and 3 bases, in that order; junction bases with no gene match: 5. Germline assignment: CDR1 SGDLS and CDR2 YYNGEE. CDR3 bases: TGTGCCAGCAGCGTAGGGGACAGGCCTGGCTACGAGCAGTACTTC. Translation gives CASSVGDRPGYEQYF.

On this clone itself: The identical CDR3 is also encoded by other nucleotide sequences in the sample. This chain links TRBV7-9 with TRBJ1-1; D gene unclear. CDR3 size: 13 residues. Between the trimmed V and J ends, which lost 1 base and 1 base, there was a span of 4 bases. CDR1 is SEHNR, CDR2 FQNEAQ, per germline (reference sequence). The chain's CDR3 is CASSLVWNTEAFF. The CDR3 region has the DNA TGTGCCAGCAGCTTAGTCTGGAACACTGAAGCTTTCTTT.

The chain couples TRBV28 to TRBJ1-2, with 7 positions matching TRBD1. The CDR3 runs 12 residues. Trimming removed 9 bases from V and 1 base from J; junction bases left unmatched: 2. Looked up from germline, CDR1 is MDHEN and CDR2 is SYDVKM. The CDR3 loop is CASQGGNYGYTF. CDR3 DNA: TGTGCCAGTCAGGGGGGTAACTATGGCTACACCTTC.

As regards this clone: This probably arose from a read error, given a far larger clone one base away. The J gene is TRBJ1-5, the V gene TRBV11-2; D gene unclear. Germline V CDR1 and CDR2: SGHAT, FQNNGV. The V and J ends lost 1 base and 6 bases respectively, with 4 bases between them. The CDR3 consists of 12 residues. The CDR3 DNA is TGTGCCAGCAGCTTAGTGGGTCAGCCCCAGCATTTT. Its translation: CASSLVGQPQHF.

This clone was seen a few times. The chain carries TRBV18 and TRBJ1-2; a weak D match, TRBD1 (5 bases). Trimming cost V 2 bases and J 3 bases, with 19 bases left between them. Germline V gene sequence: CDR1 KGHSH, CDR2 LQKENI. CDR3 length equals 17 residues. This CDR3 reads CASSPTSTGLSHYGYTF. Here the CDR3 DNA reads TGTGCCAGCTCACCAACATCGACGGGACTGTCTCACTATGGCTACACCTTC.

The chain couples TRBV28 to TRBJ1-2, with no clear D. CDR1 is MDHEN, CDR2 SYDVKM, per germline. The CDR3 covers 15 residues. V lost 3 bases and J 2 bases, leaving 13 bases between the germline ends. DNA for the CDR3: TGTGCCAGCAGTTTCCCGCGGAGCCCAAACTATGGCTACACCTTC. This translates into CASSFPRSPNYGYTF.

This clone was recorded a few times. The rearrangement joins TRBV25-1 to TRBJ1-5; a weak D match, TRBD1 (5 bases). This CDR3 comprises 18 residues. Germline CDR1 and CDR2: MGHDK and SYGVNS. V was clipped by 4 bases and J by 2 bases, with 21 bases between them. The CDR3 DNA sequence: TGTGCCAGCAGTGGTGACAGCCACGACGGATTAGGCAATCAGCCCCAGCATTTT. Residues: CASSGDSHDGLGNQPQHF.

V is TRBV7-9 and J is TRBJ2-5; 7 bases align to TRBD2. CDR1 and CDR2 (germline): SEHNR, FQNEAQ (reference sequence). CDR3 length equals 13 residues. V lost 6 bases to trimming and J lost 7 bases; unmatched junction nucleotides: 8. The CDR3 sequence is CASSERGVGTQYF. The DNA of the CDR3 is TGTGCCAGCAGTGAACGGGGGGTCGGGACCCAGTACTTC.

The CDR3 is CASSLGSRNYNEQFF. CDR3 DNA sequence: TGTGCCAGCAGCTTAGGCTCCCGGAACTACAATGAGCAGTTCTTC. The chain combines TRBV7-8 with TRBJ2-1, with D uncertain. V lost 1 base and J lost 3, with 10 bases in between. Germline loops: CDR1 SGHVS, CDR2 FQNEAQ. CDR3 length: 15 amino acids.

CDR3 nucleotide sequence: TGTGCCAGCAGCCCCGGTTCAGGGAACTACGAGCAGTACTTC. Amino acid sequence: CASSPGSGNYEQYF. The V and J genes are TRBV5-5 and TRBJ2-7; perhaps TRBD1 as D (5 bases). Germline loops: CDR1 SGHKS, CDR2 YYEKEE (reference sequence). This CDR3 is 14 amino acids long. With 4 bases removed from V and 3 bases from J, the gap between germline ends came to 14 bases.

The J gene is TRBJ1-5, the V gene TRBV18; 9 positions agree with TRBD1. The CDR3 consists of 15 residues. J was trimmed by 5 bases and V by 3 bases; bases with no gene match: 5. Germline V gene sequence: CDR1 KGHSH, CDR2 LQKENI. In DNA form, the CDR3 reads TGTGCCAGCTCACCTACAGGGGGCGGAGATCAGCCCCAGCATTTT. Its translation: CASSPTGGGDQPQHF.